These 14 T cell receptor beta chains were all obtained from the same sample, sequenced in a study of response to subunit inactivated influenza vaccine. TCRdb reprocessed the RT-PCR reads via MiXCR and lists one record per CDR3 protein. The table records 450,000 to 500,000 distinct CDR3 sequences, approximately 11% of them present only once. The source was PBMCs from blood, collected roughly 6 weeks after vaccination. All receptors come from a man aged 45-60 years who received an inactivated influenza vaccine.

CDR3 DNA: TGCGCCAGCAGCTCATCCGGGACAGGGTCTGAAAAACTGTTTTTT. This codes for CASSSSGTGSEKLFF. The chain has TRBV5-1 and TRBJ1-4, with 9 bases lining up with TRBD1. CDR1 is SGHRS, CDR2 YFSETQ, per germline. The V and J ends lost 3 bases and 7 bases, in that order; junction bases with no gene match: 7. This CDR3 comprises 15 residues.

This clonotype appeared once. The chain uses TRBV7-2 and TRBJ2-3; D gene unclear. V lost 1 base to trimming and J lost 2 bases, with 7 bases between them. This CDR3 has 14 residues. The germline CDR1 and CDR2 sequences are SGHTA and FQGNSA. The CDR3 sequence: CASSLGHLTDTQYF. CDR3 DNA: TGTGCCAGCAGCTTAGGACATCTCACAGATACGCAGTATTTT.

This clonotype was seen repeatedly, ten times or more. CDR3 amino acids: CATSRDLAGQGAQYF. The CDR3 DNA reads as TGTGCCACCAGCAGAGATTTGGCGGGACAGGGGGCCCAGTACTTC. This chain joins TRBV15 and TRBJ2-5, with 11 bases matching TRBD1. CDR1 and CDR2 from the germline V gene are LNHNV and YYDKDF (reference sequence). V shed 0 bases and J 9 bases; nucleotides not matched to a gene: 6. This CDR3 is built from 15 residues.

There are many counts of this clonotype. The V call is TRBV12-3 or TRBV12-4, the J call TRBJ2-7; 7 positions agree with TRBD1. CDR3 size: 13 residues. Trimming cost V 5 bases and J 6 bases; bases outside gene matches: 7. The CDR3 protein is CASSPLTGLEQYF. The CDR3 DNA reads TGTGCCAGCAGTCCTCTGACAGGGCTCGAGCAGTACTTC.

This clonotype showed up many times. The chain recombines TRBV7-2 with TRBJ2-5; the D gene is possibly TRBD2 (6 bases). The CDR3 runs to 14 residues. V shed 1 base and J shed 4 bases, with 10 bases lying between them. From germline, CDR1 is SGHTA and CDR2 FQGNSA. Written as DNA, the CDR3 is TGTGCCAGCAGCTTAGTCGTGGGAGGAGAGACCCAGTACTTC. This translates into CASSLVVGGETQYF.

This sequence joins TRBV7-2 and TRBJ2-7, with 7 bases matching TRBD1. The V gene end was trimmed by 5 bases and the J gene end by 0 bases; junction bases not matched to a gene: 7. The CDR3 loop spans 15 amino acids. The germline gives CDR1 SGHTA, CDR2 FQGNSA. CDR3 residues: CASSLQGLLSYEQYF. DNA for the CDR3: TGTGCCAGCAGCCTACAGGGGCTTCTCTCCTACGAGCAGTACTTC.

The table lists this clonotype with a few counts. The V and J genes are TRBV10-2 and TRBJ2-3; tentatively, D is TRBD1 (6 bases). V shed 6 bases and J shed 4 bases, with 11 bases lying between them. Germline values: CDR1 WSHSY, CDR2 SAAADI. This CDR3 comprises 13 residues. CDR3 sequence reads: CASSGTPADTQYF. Here the CDR3 DNA reads TGCGCCAGCAGCGGGACACCGGCAGATACGCAGTATTTT.

This clonotype has more than one count but fewer than ten. This chain's CDR3 is CASSLAGGGGIGETQYF. The CDR3 nucleotides are TGTGCCAGCAGCTTAGCGGGCGGCGGGGGGATTGGAGAGACCCAGTACTTC. V and J are TRBV7-2 and TRBJ2-5; TRBD2 aligns across 8 bases. Per the germline V gene, CDR1 is SGHTA and CDR2 is FQGNSA. Trimming at V came to 0 bases and at J to 4 bases, leaving 10 bases not matched to a gene. There are 17 residues in the CDR3.

The rearrangement uses TRBV5-1 and TRBJ2-4; D unresolved. The CDR3 has 14 amino acids. Trimming stripped 2 bases from V and 0 bases from J, with 6 bases between. Germline CDR1 and CDR2: SGHRS and YFSETQ. The DNA for the CDR3 is TGCGCCAGCAGCTTCCCTGAAGCCAAAAACATTCAGTACTTC. Translation: CASSFPEAKNIQYF.

This clonotype has just a few counts. This sequence joins TRBV7-9 and TRBJ2-3; D not certain. Looked up from germline, CDR1 is SEHNR and CDR2 is FQNEAQ (reference sequence). The V end lost 1 base, the J end lost 0 bases, and 14 bases lay between the germline ends. This CDR3 has 17 residues. CDR3 in DNA: TGTGCCAGCAGCTTAGGAATCGCGGCCCCTAGCACAGATACGCAGTATTTT. This sequence encodes CASSLGIAAPSTDTQYF.

Ten or more counts support this clonotype. For the CDR3, the DNA is TGCAGTGCCGTCCCCGGACAGGACGGAATGGCCCAGTACTTC. This gives the protein CSAVPGQDGMAQYF. The chain combines TRBV20-1 with TRBJ2-5, with 7 bases matching TRBD1. This CDR3 has 14 residues. Germline lookup yields CDR1 DFQATT and CDR2 SNEGSKA (reference sequence). The V and J ends lost 6 bases and 9 bases, in that order; junction bases with no gene match: 16.

This clonotype showed up just a few times. The limits of the CDR3 on the DNA are not certain, so only TCRdb's listed CDR3 is given. The V and J genes are TRBV7-2 and TRBJ2-7; the D segment call TRBD2 is taken from the table without a DNA check. The germline CDR1 and CDR2 sequences are SGHTA and FQGNSA. Ends included, the CDR3 has 14 residues. CDR3 loop: CASSTTSGISLQYF.

This clonotype was seen at least ten times. V usage is TRBV10-3 and J usage is TRBJ2-5; D is undetermined. The V end lost 2 bases, the J end lost 4 bases, and 11 bases lay between the germline ends. Germline V gene sequence: CDR1 ENHRY, CDR2 SYGVKD. The CDR3 extends over 14 amino acids. Written as DNA, the CDR3 is TGTGCCATCAGTGAGCCTGAGGCCCGAGAGACCCAGTACTTC. Encoded protein: CAISEPEARETQYF.

This clonotype was recorded a few times. The J gene is TRBJ2-1, the V gene TRBV4-1, with D unclear. V was pared by 5 bases and J by 6 bases, with 11 bases between. Germline CDR1 is MGHRA and CDR2 is YSYEKL. This CDR3 spans 13 amino acids. The CDR3 loop is CASSSFLLNEQFF. The CDR3 DNA sequence: TGCGCCAGCAGCTCGTTCTTGCTCAATGAGCAGTTCTTC.